This record concerns one T cell receptor (beta chain) sequence. Its binding antigen is unknown. Nothing much larger sits one base from this clone, and base qualities are not available. TCRbeta CDR3 regions were amplified from genomic DNA using the immunoSEQ Assay, a bias-controlled multiplex PCR. For the original study's pipeline: The number of nucleated cells in each sample was estimated from the amplification of reference gene primers within the assay. Sequence reads were collapsed and filtered to measure the absolute abundance of every unique TCRbeta CDR3 rearrangement. For each sample, productive Simpson clonality was calculated as the square root of Simpson's diversity index over productive rearrangements. TCRdb obtained this table from immuneACCESS and retained in-frame rearrangements with V and J assigned. These tables miss some clones; where compared with another copy, unresolved V genes account for less than half of the shortfall, and the remainder is unexplained. The V and J calls and clone size come from that table; D and trimming were worked out from the DNA. This sample gives about 47,000 clones in total; 85% to 90% of them show up just once. Around 9% of the sample is taken by the ten largest.

Per the germline V gene, SGHTA is the CDR1 and FQGNSA is the CDR2. Its CDR3 holds 13 amino acids, cysteine through phenylalanine. The kept DNA is CDR3 alone, 39 bases in frame from the first base. At the junction V is shortened by 5 bases and J by 6 bases; bases outside the gene matches: 3. Collaborating institutions collected whole blood in K2EDTA tubes following their own protocols. For TCRbeta analysis, collaborators shipped samples in one of three forms: frozen whole blood, isolated PBMCs, or DNA extracted from either of those sample types. This sample is part of a study of blood T cell repertoires in COVID-19 (dated by TCRdb to 2018 to 2021). At the level of the whole study: Samples covering the acute and convalescent phases of COVID-19 were provided by collaborators in the United States, Italy and Spain. Where HLA class I and class II types were available, the types were taken from metadata supplied by the sample provider, not from assay-based typing. The material from the prospective study consisted of cDNA or gDNA derived from T cells, B-cell-depleted T cells, or PBMCs. The samples were drawn from two sources: the first 160 participants of the ongoing ImmuneRACE study, and over 950 subjects contributed by 6 global collaborators. The repertoires were released in a freely available public database meant as a resource for research on the immune response to SARS-CoV-2. The dataset comprised deeply sampled blood TCRbeta repertoires from subjects exposed to, actively infected with, or recovered from COVID-19. A de-identified subject ID, COVID-19 status, age in years and sex were almost always included in the sample metadata.

Beyond this particular receptor, the publication reports: How much clinical and demographic metadata was included differed by source and by participant, and the metadata was provided uncurated.

This clonotype was sampled from a man at least 80 years old with active or convalescent COVID-19. Sequencing input: peripheral blood. The V and J segments used are TRBV7-2 and TRBJ1-4; 7 nucleotides in the junction match TRBD1. The nucleotides are TGTGCCAGCAGCCGGCAGGGGGATGAAAAACTGTTTTTT. This gives the protein CASSRQGDEKLFF.